Below are 2 T cell receptor beta chains sequenced from a single sample in a study of cytomegalovirus exposure and HLA in healthy donors. The primer mix had 60 Vbeta and 13 Jbeta primers. Method: immunoSEQ multiplex PCR; TCRdb's copy keeps in-frame clones and lacks some. Of 170,000 or so clones listed, 70% to 85% are singletons. Input material: PBMCs. The receptors shown here come from a woman between 55 and 75 years old in good health and CMV-seropositive.

This clone is a singleton in its sample. V is TRBV7-8 and J is TRBJ2-5; maybe TRBD1 (5 bases). Between the trimmed V and J ends, which lost 7 bases and 0 bases, there was a span of 9 bases. The CDR3 spans 13 residues. Germline CDR1 and CDR2: SGHVS and FQNEAQ. The CDR3 region has the DNA TGTGCCAGCAACGCCAGGGACCAAGAGACCCAGTACTTC. This translates into CASNARDQETQYF.

This chain joins TRBV14 and TRBJ2-1; 11 bases match TRBD2. Germline trimming cut 5 bases from V and 5 bases from J; bases unmatched to any gene: 11. The CDR3 sequence is 17 residues long. In germline, CDR1 is SGHDN, CDR2 FVKESK. CDR3 sequence (DNA): TGTGCCAGCAGCACAGCCCCTCGACTAGCGGGAAACAATGAGCAGTTCTTC. Translated, it gives CASSTAPRLAGNNEQFF.